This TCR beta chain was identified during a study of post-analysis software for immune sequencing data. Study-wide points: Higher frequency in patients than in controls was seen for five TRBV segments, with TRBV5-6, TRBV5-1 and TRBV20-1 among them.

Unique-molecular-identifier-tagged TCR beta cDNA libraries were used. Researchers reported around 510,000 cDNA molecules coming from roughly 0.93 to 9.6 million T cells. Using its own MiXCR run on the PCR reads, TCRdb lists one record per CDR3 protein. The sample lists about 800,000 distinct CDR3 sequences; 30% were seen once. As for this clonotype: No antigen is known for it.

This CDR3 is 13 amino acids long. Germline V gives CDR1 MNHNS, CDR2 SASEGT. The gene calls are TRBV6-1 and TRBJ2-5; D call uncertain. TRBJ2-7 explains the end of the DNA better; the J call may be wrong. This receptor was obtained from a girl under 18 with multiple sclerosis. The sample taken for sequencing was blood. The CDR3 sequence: CASSEEYGHEQYF. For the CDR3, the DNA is TGTGCCAGCAGTGAAGAGTATGGCCACGAGCAGTACTTC.